This T cell receptor (beta chain) was obtained from a study of Graves' ophthalmopathy and Graves' hyperthyroidism. RNA transcripts served as template for amplifying TCR beta CDR3 sequences. The authors performed first-round RT-PCR with HTBI primers and then a second-round multiplex PCR. TCRdb passed the multiplex PCR reads through MiXCR, listing each CDR3 protein once. The sample includes 35,000 to 50,000 distinct CDR3 sequences, roughly 52% seen only once; the top ten take roughly 25%. The CDR3 runs 15 residues. Germline trimming cut 4 bases from V and 9 bases from J; bases unmatched to any gene: 9. Per the germline V gene, CDR1 is SNHLY and CDR2 is FYNNEI.

The chain uses TRBV2 and TRBJ1-6; 7 bases line up with TRBD1. This receptor was taken from an adult woman with stable Graves' hyperthyroidism. Sequenced sample: peripheral blood. CDR3 sequence (DNA): TGTGCCAGCAGTGTACCCGTGGACAGGAGTTCACCCCTCCACTTT. As protein: CASSVPVDRSSPLHF.